The TCR beta chain under discussion was sequenced for a study of a mutant IDH1 vaccine in newly diagnosed glioma. This clone has a single count. Antigen unknown. The J segment lost 4 bases and the V segment lost 1 base, leaving 4 bases of the junction unmatched. Per the germline V gene, CDR1 is SEHNR and CDR2 is FQNEAQ (reference sequence). The CDR3 runs 15 residues. As to time point: week 5, during vaccination. Each dose of the vaccine consisted of 300 ug of mutant IDH1 20-mer peptide, with topical imiquimod. Here immunoSEQ multiplex PCR was the method, and the copy in TCRdb shows in-frame clones only, minus some. This table has 32,000 or so clones, roughly 80% appearing once.

V usage is TRBV7-9 and J usage is TRBJ2-1; 7 bases map to TRBD1. This clonotype was sampled from a man aged 25-45 years with glioma. Specimen: PBMCs, collected from a glioma patient whose treatment included an IDH1 peptide vaccine. CDR3 sequence (DNA): TGTGCCAGCAGCTTAGTACAGGGGAGTTACAATGAGCAGTTCTTC. Translation: CASSLVQGSYNEQFF. Full variable domain (rest looked up from reference TRBV7-9 and TRBJ2-1): DTGVSQNPRHKITKRGQNVTFRCDPISEHNRLYWYRQTLGQGPEFLTYFQNEAQLEKSRLLSDRFSAERPKGSFSTLEIQRTEQGDSAMYLCASSLVQGSYNEQFFGPGTRLTVL.